There are a few counts of the clone carrying this T cell receptor (beta chain). The sort gate was single viable CD3+CD4+CD8-CD45RO+ cells for memory CD4+ T cells. Serostatus was set by detecting CMV pp150, pp28, p38, p52 IgG. The entry originates in a study of memory CD4+ T cells and cytomegalovirus serostatus. Turning to the study itself: Of the healthy Belgian adults, several were CMV seropositive and more than 20 seronegative.

As handled by the study authors: Out-of-frame sequences were removed, leaving around 2.2 million distinct TCRbeta sequences. Data came from immunoSEQ multiplex PCR; TCRdb stores just in-frame clones and leaves some out. The V and J calls and clone size were taken over from that table, and D and trimming were inferred from the DNA. The table includes over 35,000 clones, roughly 78% detected once. Trimming at V came to 3 bases and at J to 8 bases, leaving 2 bases not matched to a gene. Germline CDR1 reads SGHRS; CDR2 reads YFSETQ. This CDR3 has 12 amino acids. The receptor's source is an adult in good health and CMV-seronegative. Sequencing used memory CD4+ T cells from blood. The chain employs TRBV5-1 and TRBJ1-2; 9 nucleotides match TRBD1. CDR3 sequence (DNA): TGCGCCAGCAGCTCGGACAGGGGCGGCTACACCTTC. Translating it yields CASSSDRGGYTF.